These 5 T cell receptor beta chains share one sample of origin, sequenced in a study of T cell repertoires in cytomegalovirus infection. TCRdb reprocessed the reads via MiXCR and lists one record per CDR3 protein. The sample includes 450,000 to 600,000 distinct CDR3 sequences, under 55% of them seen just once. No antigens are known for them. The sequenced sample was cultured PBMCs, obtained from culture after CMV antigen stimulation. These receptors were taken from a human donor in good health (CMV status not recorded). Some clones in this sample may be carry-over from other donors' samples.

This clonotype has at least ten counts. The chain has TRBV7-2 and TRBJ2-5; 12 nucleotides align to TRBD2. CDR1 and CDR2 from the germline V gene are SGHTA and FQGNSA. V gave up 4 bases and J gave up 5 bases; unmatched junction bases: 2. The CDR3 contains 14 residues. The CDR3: CASSSLAGGETQYF. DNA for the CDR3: TGTGCCAGCAGCTCTCTAGCGGGAGGGGAGACCCAGTACTTC.

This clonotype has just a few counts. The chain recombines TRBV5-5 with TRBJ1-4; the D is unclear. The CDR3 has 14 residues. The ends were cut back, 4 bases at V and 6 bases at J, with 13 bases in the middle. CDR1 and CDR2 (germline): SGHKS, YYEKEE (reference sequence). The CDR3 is CASSRVGVDEKLFF. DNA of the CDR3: TGTGCCAGCAGCCGGGTCGGAGTCGATGAAAAACTGTTTTTT.

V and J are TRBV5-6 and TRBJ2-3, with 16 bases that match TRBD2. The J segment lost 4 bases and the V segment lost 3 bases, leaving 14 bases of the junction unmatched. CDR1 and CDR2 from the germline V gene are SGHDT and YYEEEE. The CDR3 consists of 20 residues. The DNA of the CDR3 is TGTGCCAGCAGCTCACATAAGGGACTAGCGGGAGGGCCCGGAGCAGATACGCAGTATTTT. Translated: CASSSHKGLAGGPGADTQYF.

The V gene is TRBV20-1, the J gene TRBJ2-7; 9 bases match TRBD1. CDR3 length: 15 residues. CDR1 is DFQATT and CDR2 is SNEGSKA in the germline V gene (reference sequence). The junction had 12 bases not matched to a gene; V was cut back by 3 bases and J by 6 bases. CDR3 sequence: CSARASEATGGEQYF. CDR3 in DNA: TGCAGTGCTAGGGCATCCGAGGCGACAGGGGGCGAGCAGTACTTC.

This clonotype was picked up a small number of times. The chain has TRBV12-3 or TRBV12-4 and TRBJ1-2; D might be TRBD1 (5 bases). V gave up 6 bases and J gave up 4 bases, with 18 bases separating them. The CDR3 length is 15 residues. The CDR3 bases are TGTGCCAGCAGCGAACCCCCGGGGGGTCTCTATGGCTACACCTTC. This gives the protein CASSEPPGGLYGYTF.